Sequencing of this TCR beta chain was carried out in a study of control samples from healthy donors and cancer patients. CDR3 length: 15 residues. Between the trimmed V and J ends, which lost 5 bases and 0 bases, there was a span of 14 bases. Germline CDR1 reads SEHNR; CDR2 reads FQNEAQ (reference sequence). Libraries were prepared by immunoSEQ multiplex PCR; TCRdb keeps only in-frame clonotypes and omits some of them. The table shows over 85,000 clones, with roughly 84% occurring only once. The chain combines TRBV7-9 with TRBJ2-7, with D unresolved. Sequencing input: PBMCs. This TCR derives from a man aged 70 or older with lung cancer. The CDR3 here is CASSRPGRTSYEQYF. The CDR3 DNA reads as TGTGCCAGCAGCCGCCCGGGCCGAACCTCCTACGAGCAGTACTTC.